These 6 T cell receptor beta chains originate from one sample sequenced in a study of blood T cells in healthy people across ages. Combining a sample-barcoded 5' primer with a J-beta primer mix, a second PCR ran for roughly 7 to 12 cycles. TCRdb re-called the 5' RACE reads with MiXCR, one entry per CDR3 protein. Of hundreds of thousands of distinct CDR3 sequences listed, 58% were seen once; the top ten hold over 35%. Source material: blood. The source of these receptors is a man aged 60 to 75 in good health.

CDR3 nucleotide sequence: TGCAGTGCAACGAGGGCATCGGATGAGCAGTTCTTC. Translated: CSATRASDEQFF. The chain links TRBV20-1 to TRBJ2-1; a weak D match, TRBD2 (5 bases). The V gene lost 6 bases and the J gene lost 8 bases, with 14 bases spanning the gap. The CDR3 extends over 12 amino acids. Germline values: CDR1 DFQATT, CDR2 SNEGSKA (reference sequence).

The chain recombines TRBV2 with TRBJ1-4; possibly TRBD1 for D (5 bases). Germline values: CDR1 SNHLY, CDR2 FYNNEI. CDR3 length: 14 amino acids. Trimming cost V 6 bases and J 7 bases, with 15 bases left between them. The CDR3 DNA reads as TGTGCCAGCAGCCACCCGGGGCTCAGTGAAAAACTGTTTTTT. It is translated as CASSHPGLSEKLFF.

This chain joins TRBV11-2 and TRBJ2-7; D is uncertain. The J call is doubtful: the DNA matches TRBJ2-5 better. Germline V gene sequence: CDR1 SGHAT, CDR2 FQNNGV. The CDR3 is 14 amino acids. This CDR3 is CASSPDGWGETQYF. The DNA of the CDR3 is TGTGCCAGCAGCCCCGACGGTTGGGGAGAGACCCAGTACTTC.

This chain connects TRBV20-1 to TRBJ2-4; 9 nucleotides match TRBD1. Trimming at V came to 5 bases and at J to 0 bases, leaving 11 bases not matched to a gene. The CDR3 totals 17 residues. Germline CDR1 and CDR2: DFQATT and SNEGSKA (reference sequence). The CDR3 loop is CSAVDRGELLAKNIQYF. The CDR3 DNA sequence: TGCAGTGCTGTTGACAGGGGGGAACTTTTAGCCAAAAACATTCAGTACTTC.

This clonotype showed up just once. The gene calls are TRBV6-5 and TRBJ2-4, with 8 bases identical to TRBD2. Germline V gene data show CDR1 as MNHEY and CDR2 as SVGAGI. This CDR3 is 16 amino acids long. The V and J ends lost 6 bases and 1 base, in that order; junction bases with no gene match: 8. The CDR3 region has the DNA TGTGCCAGCAGCCCTCTGCGGGGGGAGGCCAAAAACATTCAGTACTTC. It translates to CASSPLRGEAKNIQYF.

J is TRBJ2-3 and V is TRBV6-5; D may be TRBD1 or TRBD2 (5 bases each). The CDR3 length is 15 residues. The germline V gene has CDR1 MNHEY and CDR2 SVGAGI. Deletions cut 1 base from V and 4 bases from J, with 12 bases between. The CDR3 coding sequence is TGTGCCAGCAGTTACTATTCCGGGGCCCCAGATACGCAGTATTTT. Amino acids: CASSYYSGAPDTQYF.